This TCR beta chain was found in a study of PD-1 blockade in classical Hodgkin lymphoma. Assay used: immunoSEQ multiplex PCR; TCRdb lists only in-frame clones, some missing. The data show approximately 21,000 clones, more than 70% seen once. The V gene lost 4 bases and the J gene lost 3 bases, with 13 bases spanning the gap. The CDR3 has 15 residues. Germline V gives CDR1 SGHAT, CDR2 FQDESV (reference sequence). As for time point: cycle 4 day 1 (C4D1), after more than 5 weeks of nivolumab. Patients all relapsed after autologous stem cell transplantation, and there was variation in brentuximab vedotin exposure.

The V and J genes are TRBV11-1 and TRBJ2-1; D is undetermined. This receptor was obtained from a human donor with classical Hodgkin lymphoma. The input for sequencing was peripheral blood mononuclear cells (PBMCs), taken before the fourth cycle of nivolumab. Here the CDR3 reads CASSSAWGNYNEQFF. In DNA, the CDR3 is TGTGCCAGCAGCTCCGCTTGGGGAAACTACAATGAGCAGTTCTTC.